The TCR beta chain under discussion was sequenced for a study of blood T cell repertoires in COVID-19. Study details: Some COVID-19 samples were acute and others convalescent; all came from the United States, Italy and Spain. Nucleic acid was either cDNA or gDNA, and it came from T cells, B-cell-depleted T cells, or PBMCs.

Trimming took off 1 base at V and 4 bases at J, with 10 bases between the two ends. Looked up from germline, CDR1 is KGHSH and CDR2 is LQKENI. The CDR3 is 14 amino acids. Profiling relied on immunoSEQ multiplex PCR, and the TCRdb table lists in-frame clones only, not all of them. The sample has roughly 280,000 clones, around 89% seen once. The sequencing input was PBMCs or T cells enriched from blood (not recorded which). The chain couples TRBV18 to TRBJ2-5; D uncertain. The TCR was taken from a woman aged 45-65 years who had recovered from COVID-19. The CDR3 bases are TGTGCCAGCTCACCACGGTCCGGAGTAGAGACCCAGTACTTC. As protein: CASSPRSGVETQYF.